This T cell receptor beta chain is from a study of blood T cell repertoires in COVID-19. Study summary: Both acute and convalescent COVID-19 samples were obtained from the United States, Italy and Spain. Sample material is recorded as cDNA or gDNA derived from T cells, B-cell-depleted T cells, or PBMCs.

Produced via immunoSEQ multiplex PCR; TCRdb's table is partial and in-frame only. The sample contains about 220,000 clones, around 84% of which appear only once. This sequence originates from a woman in her sixties who had recovered from COVID-19. Sequenced: peripheral blood.

The CDR3 spells CASSLWDSNEQFF. Here the CDR3 DNA reads TGTGCCAGCAGTTTATGGGACTCAAATGAGCAGTTCTTC. The J gene is TRBJ2-1, the V gene TRBV27; tentative D call: TRBD2 (6 bases). The CDR3 runs 13 residues. Germline values: CDR1 MNHEY, CDR2 SMNVEV (reference sequence). Trimming cost V 1 base and J 7 bases, with 8 bases left between them.